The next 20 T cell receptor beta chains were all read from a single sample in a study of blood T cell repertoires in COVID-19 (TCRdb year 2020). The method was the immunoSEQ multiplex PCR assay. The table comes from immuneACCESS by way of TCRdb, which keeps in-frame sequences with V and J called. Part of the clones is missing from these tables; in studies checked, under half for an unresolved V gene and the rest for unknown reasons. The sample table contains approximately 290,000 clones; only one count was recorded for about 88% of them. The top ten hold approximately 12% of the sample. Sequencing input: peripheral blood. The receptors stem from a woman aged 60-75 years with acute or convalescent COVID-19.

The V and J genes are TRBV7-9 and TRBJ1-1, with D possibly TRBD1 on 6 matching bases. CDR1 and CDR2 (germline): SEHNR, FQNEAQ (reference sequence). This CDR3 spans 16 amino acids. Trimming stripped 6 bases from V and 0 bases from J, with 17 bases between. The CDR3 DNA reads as TGTGCCAGCAGGCATCAACCGGGACAACTGAACACTGAAGCTTTCTTT. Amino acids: CASRHQPGQLNTEAFF.

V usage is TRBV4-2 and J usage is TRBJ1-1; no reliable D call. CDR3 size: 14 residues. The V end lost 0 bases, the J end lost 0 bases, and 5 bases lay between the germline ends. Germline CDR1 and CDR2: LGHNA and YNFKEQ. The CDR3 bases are TGTGCCAGCAGCCAAGATCTATTGAACACTGAAGCTTTCTTT. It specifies CASSQDLLNTEAFF.

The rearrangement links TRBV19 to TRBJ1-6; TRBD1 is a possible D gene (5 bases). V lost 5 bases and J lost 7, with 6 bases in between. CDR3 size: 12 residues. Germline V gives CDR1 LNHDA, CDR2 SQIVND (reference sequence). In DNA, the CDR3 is TGTGCCAGTAGTCGACAGAATTCACCCCTCCACTTT. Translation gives CASSRQNSPLHF.

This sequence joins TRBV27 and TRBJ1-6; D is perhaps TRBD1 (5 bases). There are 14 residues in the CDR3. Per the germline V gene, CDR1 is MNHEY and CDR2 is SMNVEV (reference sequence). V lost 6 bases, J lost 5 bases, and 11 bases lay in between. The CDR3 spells CASRMGQNNSPLHF. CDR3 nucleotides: TGTGCCAGCAGAATGGGGCAGAATAATTCACCCCTCCACTTT.

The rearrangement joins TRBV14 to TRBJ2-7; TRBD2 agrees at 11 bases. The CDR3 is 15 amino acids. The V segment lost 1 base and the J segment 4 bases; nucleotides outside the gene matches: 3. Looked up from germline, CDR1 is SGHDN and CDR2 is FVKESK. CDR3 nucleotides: TGTGCCAGCAGCCAAGGGAGACTAGCGGGATACGAGCAGTACTTC. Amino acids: CASSQGRLAGYEQYF.

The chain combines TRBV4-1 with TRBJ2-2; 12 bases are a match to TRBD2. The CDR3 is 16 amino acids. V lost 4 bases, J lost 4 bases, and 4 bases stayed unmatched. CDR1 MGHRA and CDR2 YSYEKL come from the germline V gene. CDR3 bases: TGCGCCAGCAGCCTAAGGACTAGCGGGGCCACCGGGGAGCTGTTTTTT. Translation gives CASSLRTSGATGELFF.

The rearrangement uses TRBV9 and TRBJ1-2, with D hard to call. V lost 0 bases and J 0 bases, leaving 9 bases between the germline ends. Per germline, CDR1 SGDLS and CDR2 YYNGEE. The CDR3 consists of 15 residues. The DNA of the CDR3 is TGTGCCAGCAGCGTAGCTGAGGAAGCTAACTATGGCTACACCTTC. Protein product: CASSVAEEANYGYTF.

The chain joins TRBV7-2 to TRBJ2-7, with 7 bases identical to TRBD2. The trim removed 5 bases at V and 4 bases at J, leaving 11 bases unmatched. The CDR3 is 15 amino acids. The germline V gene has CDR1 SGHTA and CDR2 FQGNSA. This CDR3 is CASSPRLRRGYEQYF. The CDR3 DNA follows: TGTGCCAGCAGCCCCCGTTTACGGCGGGGGTACGAGCAGTACTTC.

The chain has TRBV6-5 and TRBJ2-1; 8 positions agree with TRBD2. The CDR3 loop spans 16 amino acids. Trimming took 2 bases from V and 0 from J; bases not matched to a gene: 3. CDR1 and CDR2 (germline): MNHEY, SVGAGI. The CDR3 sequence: CASSYRGGLSYNEQFF. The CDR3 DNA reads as TGTGCCAGCAGTTACCGGGGGGGCCTCTCCTACAATGAGCAGTTCTTC.

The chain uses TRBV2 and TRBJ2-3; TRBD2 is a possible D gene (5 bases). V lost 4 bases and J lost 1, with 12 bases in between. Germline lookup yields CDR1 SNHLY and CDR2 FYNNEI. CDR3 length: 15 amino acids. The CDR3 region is CASSGLAKRTDTQYF. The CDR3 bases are TGTGCCAGCAGTGGTCTAGCAAAACGCACAGATACGCAGTATTTT.

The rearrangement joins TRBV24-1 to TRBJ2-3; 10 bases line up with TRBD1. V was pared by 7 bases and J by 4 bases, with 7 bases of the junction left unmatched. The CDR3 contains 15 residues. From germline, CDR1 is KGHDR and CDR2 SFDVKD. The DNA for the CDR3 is TGTGCCACCAGACCCCGGGACAGGGGTGCAGATACGCAGTATTTT. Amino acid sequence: CATRPRDRGADTQYF.

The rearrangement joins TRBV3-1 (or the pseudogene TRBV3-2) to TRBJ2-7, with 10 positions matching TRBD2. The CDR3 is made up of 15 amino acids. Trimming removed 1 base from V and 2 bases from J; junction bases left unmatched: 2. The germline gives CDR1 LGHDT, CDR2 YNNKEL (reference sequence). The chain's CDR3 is CASSQVAGGPYEQYF. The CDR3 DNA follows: TGTGCCAGCAGCCAAGTAGCGGGGGGCCCCTACGAGCAGTACTTC.

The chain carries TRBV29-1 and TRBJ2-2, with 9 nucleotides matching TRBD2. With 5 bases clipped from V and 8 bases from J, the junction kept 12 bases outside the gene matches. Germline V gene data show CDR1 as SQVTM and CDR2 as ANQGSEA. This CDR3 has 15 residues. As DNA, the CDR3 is TGCAGCGTTAGGTCGGATAGCGGGGGTCTTGGGGAGCTGTTTTTT. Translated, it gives CSVRSDSGGLGELFF.

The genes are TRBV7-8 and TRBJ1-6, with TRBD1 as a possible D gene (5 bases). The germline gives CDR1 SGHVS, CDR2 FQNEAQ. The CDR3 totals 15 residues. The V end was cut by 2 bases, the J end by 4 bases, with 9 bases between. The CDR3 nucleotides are TGTGCCAGCAGCTTAAGACAGAGTTATAATTCACCCCTCCACTTT. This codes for CASSLRQSYNSPLHF.

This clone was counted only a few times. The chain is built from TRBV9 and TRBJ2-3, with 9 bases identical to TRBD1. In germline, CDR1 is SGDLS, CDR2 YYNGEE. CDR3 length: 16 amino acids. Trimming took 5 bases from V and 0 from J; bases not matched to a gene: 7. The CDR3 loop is CASSWGGQGSTDTQYF. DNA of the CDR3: TGTGCCAGCAGTTGGGGGGGACAGGGAAGCACAGATACGCAGTATTTT.

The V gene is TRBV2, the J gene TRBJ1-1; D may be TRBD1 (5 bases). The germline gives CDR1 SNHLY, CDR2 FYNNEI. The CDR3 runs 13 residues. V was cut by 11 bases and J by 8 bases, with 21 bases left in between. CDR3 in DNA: TGTGCCTCCTGGGGGGGAGCTGTCGGGGAAGCTTTCTTT. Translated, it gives CASWGGAVGEAFF.

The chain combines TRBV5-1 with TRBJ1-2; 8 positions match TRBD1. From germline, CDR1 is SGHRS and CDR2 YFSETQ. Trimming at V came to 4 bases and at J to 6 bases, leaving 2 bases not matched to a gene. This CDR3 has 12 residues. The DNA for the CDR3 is TGCGCCAGCAGCGAGACAGGGGATGGCTACACCTTC. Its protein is CASSETGDGYTF.

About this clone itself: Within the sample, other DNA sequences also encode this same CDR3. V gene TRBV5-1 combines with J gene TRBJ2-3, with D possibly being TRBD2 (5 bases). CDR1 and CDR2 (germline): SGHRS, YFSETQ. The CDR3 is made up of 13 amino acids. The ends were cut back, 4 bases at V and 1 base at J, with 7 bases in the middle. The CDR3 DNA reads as TGCGCCAGCAGCCTGGGAGGCACAGATACGCAGTATTTT. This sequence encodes CASSLGGTDTQYF.

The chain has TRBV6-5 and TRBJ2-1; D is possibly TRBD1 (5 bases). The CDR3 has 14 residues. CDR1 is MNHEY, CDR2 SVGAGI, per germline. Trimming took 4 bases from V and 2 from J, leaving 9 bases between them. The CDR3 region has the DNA TGTGCCAGCAGTTTCCGACAGACCTACAATGAGCAGTTCTTC. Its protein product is CASSFRQTYNEQFF.

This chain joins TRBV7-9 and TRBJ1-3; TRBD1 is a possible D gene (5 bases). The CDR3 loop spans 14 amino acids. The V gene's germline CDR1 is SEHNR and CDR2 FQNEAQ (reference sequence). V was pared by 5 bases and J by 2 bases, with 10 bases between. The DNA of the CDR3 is TGTGCCAGCAGCCCTCCAGGGACTGGAAACACCATATATTTT. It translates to CASSPPGTGNTIYF.